These T cell receptor beta chains were read from a single sample in a study of human T cells and chemical hapten exposure. TCRdb independently ran MiXCR on the RACE reads; one entry per CDR3 protein. The sample contains about 45,000 distinct CDR3 sequences, 4% to 4.5% of which appear only once. Sequenced: whole blood. These receptor sequences come from a human donor in good health. Some clones in this sample may be carry-over from other donors' samples. CDR3s include the opening cysteine and the closing phenylalanine or tryptophan. D genes are given only for firm matches. Clone size, where shown, is once, few, many, or a class for clones that have expanded.

D,V,J,size,DNA,CDR3
NA,TRBV27,TRBJ1-6,NA,TGTGCCAGCAGTTTAAAGGACACCGACTCCTATAATTCACCCCTCCACTTT,CASSLKDTDSYNSPLHF
TRBD2,TRBV13,TRBJ2-3,many,TGTGCCAGCAGCTTGACTAGCAGAGATACGCAGTATTTT,CASSLTSRDTQYF
TRBD1,TRBV12-3/TRBV12-4,TRBJ1-5,NA,TGTGCCAGCAGTTTTCTTCAGGGGGCCCAGCCCCAGCATTTT,CASSFLQGAQPQHF
TRBD2,TRBV25-1,TRBJ2-7,many,TGTGCCAGCAGTGACGGGTTGGGGGGGTCCTACGAGCAGTACTTC,CASSDGLGGSYEQYF
TRBD2,TRBV24-1,TRBJ2-3,many,TGTGCCACCAGTGATTTCGTAGCGGGTAGCGGAGATACGCAGTATTTT,CATSDFVAGSGDTQYF
NA,TRBV20-1,TRBJ1-5,NA,TGCAGTGCTAGTGCAGGGATTAGCAATCAGCCCCAGCATTTT,CSASAGISNQPQHF
TRBD1,TRBV5-1,TRBJ2-1,many,TGCGCCAGCAGCTTGACAGGGGCGTCCTACAATGAGCAGTTCTTC,CASSLTGASYNEQFF
TRBD1,TRBV24-1,TRBJ1-5,NA,TGTGCCACCAGTGATTTAAGCAGGACAGGGCCCCAGCATTTT,CATSDLSRTGPQHF
NA,TRBV3-1,TRBJ2-7,many,TGTGCCAGCAGCCAAGGGCTGTTAGGCGAGCAGTACTTC,CASSQGLLGEQYF
NA,TRBV4-1,TRBJ2-7,NA,TGCGCCAGCAGCCAAGTAGAGGTACGGGCCTACGAGCAGTACTTC,CASSQVEVRAYEQYF
TRBD1,TRBV29-1,TRBJ1-5,many,TGCAGCGTGCACACAGGGGGCAATCAGCCCCAGCATTTT,CSVHTGGNQPQHF
NA,TRBV28,TRBJ1-1,NA,TGTGCCAGCAGTCGAGGAGGGGTAAGAGCTTTCTTT,CASSRGGVRAFF
TRBD1,TRBV2,TRBJ2-7,many,TGTGCCAGCAGTCCCAACCTGGGACAGGCATCCAAGCAGTACTTC,CASSPNLGQASKQYF
TRBD2,TRBV29-1,TRBJ2-1,many,TGCAGCGGGAGCGGGAGAAACTCCTACAATGAGCAGTTCTTC,CSGSGRNSYNEQFF
NA,TRBV6-1,TRBJ1-1,few,TGTGCCAGCAGTGAGATCGAGGGGCTCGAAGCTTTCTTT,CASSEIEGLEAFF
NA,TRBV2,TRBJ2-3,NA,TGTGCCAGCAGTAGGGCAGAAACTAGCACAGATACGCAGTATTTT,CASSRAETSTDTQYF
NA,TRBV29-1,TRBJ2-1,many,TGCAGCGTTGATCCGGGGTTTCACAATGAGCAGTTCTTC,CSVDPGFHNEQFF
TRBD2,TRBV10-1,TRBJ2-7,many,TGCGCCAGCAGTACCGGACTAGCGGGAGTCGACGAGCAGTACTTC,CASSTGLAGVDEQYF
TRBD1,TRBV5-6,TRBJ1-4,NA,TGTGCCAGCAGGAGGAAGGGGGCAGGGGAAAAACTGTTTTTT,CASRRKGAGEKLFF
NA,TRBV4-1,TRBJ1-6,few,TGCGCCAGCAGCCAAGAGATCACAGGATATTCACCCCTCCACTTT,CASSQEITGYSPLHF
TRBD2,TRBV27,TRBJ2-3,many,TGTGCCAGCAGTTTATCGCCTAGCGGGAGGACAGATACGCAGTATTTT,CASSLSPSGRTDTQYF
NA,TRBV20-1,TRBJ2-7,many,TGCAGTGCTATTCCCAGCATAGGCGAGCAGTACTTC,CSAIPSIGEQYF
NA,TRBV2,TRBJ2-7,few,TGTGCCAGCAGTGCGACTGCCTACGAGCAGTACTTC,CASSATAYEQYF
TRBD2,TRBV6-6,TRBJ2-7,many,TGTGCCAGCAGTCGACGGACGACTAGCGGGAGAAAAGGCGAGCAGTACTTC,CASSRRTTSGRKGEQYF
TRBD2,TRBV7-9,TRBJ2-6,NA,TGTGCCAGCAGCTCCATAGCGGGAGGGCCATCTGGGGCCAACGTCCTGACTTTC,CASSSIAGGPSGANVLTF
TRBD1,TRBV9,TRBJ1-1,many,TGTGCCAGCAGCGGGGACAGGGTAGGGACTGAAGCTTTCTTT,CASSGDRVGTEAFF
NA,TRBV5-1,TRBJ1-6,many,TGCGCCAGCAGTTCCGGGACCTCTCCTCCTAATTCACCCCTCCACTTT,CASSSGTSPPNSPLHF
NA,TRBV5-1,TRBJ1-2,few,TGCGCCAGCAGTTACACCGACAGCGTCTATGGCTACACCTTC,CASSYTDSVYGYTF
NA,TRBV19,TRBJ2-1,few,TGTGCCAGTAGCTTGGGGCGGGTATGGCAGAGCTCCTACAATGAGCAGTTCTTC,CASSLGRVWQSSYNEQFF
TRBD1,TRBV7-2,TRBJ1-2,NA,TGTGCCAGCAGCCTTGCCCCGGGACAGGGGCACTATGGCTACACCTTC,CASSLAPGQGHYGYTF
NA,TRBV11-2,TRBJ2-7,many,TGTGCCAGCAGCTCTACTAGTGACGAGCAGTACTTC,CASSSTSDEQYF
NA,TRBV27,TRBJ2-3,many,TGTGCCAGCAGAGGCGGGTTCAGCACAGATACGCAGTATTTT,CASRGGFSTDTQYF
NA,TRBV5-1,TRBJ2-1,NA,TGCGCCAGCAGCTTGGTGGGGGGTGAGCAGTTCTTC,CASSLVGGEQFF
NA,TRBV13,TRBJ1-2,few,TGTGCCAGCAGCCTCACAGGGTCCGACTATGGCTACACCTTC,CASSLTGSDYGYTF
TRBD1,TRBV18,TRBJ1-1,many,TGTGCCAGCTCATCCCTATCCCAGGGGGACACTGAAGCTTTCTTT,CASSSLSQGDTEAFF
NA,TRBV11-1,TRBJ2-1,NA,TGTGCCAGCAGCCCTGGCCGGGTCAATGAGCAGTTCTTC,CASSPGRVNEQFF
NA,TRBV5-5,TRBJ1-6,many,TGTGCCAGCAGCTTGGATTACGCGGGCTCACGTTCTTCCAATTCACCCCTCCACTTT,CASSLDYAGSRSSNSPLHF
NA,TRBV6-5,TRBJ2-7,NA,TGTGCCAGCAGGGAGGTGGGGGGCTACGAGCAGTACTTC,CASREVGGYEQYF
TRBD2,TRBV25-1,TRBJ2-3,many,TGTGCCAGCAGTGTAAGCGGGAGACCCACAGATACGCAGTATTTT,CASSVSGRPTDTQYF
TRBD1,TRBV12-3/TRBV12-4,TRBJ1-2,few,TGTGCCAGCAGTCCTCAGGGGGCCCAGAGCTATGGCTACACCTTC,CASSPQGAQSYGYTF
NA,TRBV20-1,TRBJ1-4,NA,TGCAGTGCACCGTACAGGAACTCAGAAAAACTGTTTTTT,CSAPYRNSEKLFF
NA,TRBV6-1,TRBJ2-1,few,TGTGCCAGCAGCCGCACAGCCTCCAATGAGCAGTTCTTC,CASSRTASNEQFF
TRBD2,TRBV6-5,TRBJ2-2,once,TGTGCCAGCAGTTACCGAACTAGCGGGGGGAACACCGGGGAGCTGTTTTTT,CASSYRTSGGNTGELFF
TRBD1,TRBV28,TRBJ2-2,few,TGTGCCAGCAGTGGCGGACAGGGCGGCACCGGGGAGCTGTTTTTT,CASSGGQGGTGELFF
NA,TRBV6-5,TRBJ2-1,many,TGTGCCAGCAGTTCCCGGGGTGAGCAGTTCTTC,CASSSRGEQFF
NA,TRBV10-1,TRBJ2-5,many,TGCGCCACCGCCCAGCTAGGGCGGCAAGAGACCCAGTACTTC,CATAQLGRQETQYF
NA,TRBV30,TRBJ1-5,many,TGTGCCTGGAGTAGCCAGGGGAGTCAGCCCCAGCATTTT,CAWSSQGSQPQHF
TRBD2,TRBV7-9,TRBJ2-3,many,TGTGCCAGCAGCTTAGTAGCGGGAGCTGGAGATACGCAGTATTTT,CASSLVAGAGDTQYF
NA,TRBV10-3,TRBJ1-5,many,TGTGCCAGCACAACAGACTATAGCAATCAGCCCCAGCATTTT,CASTTDYSNQPQHF
NA,TRBV28,TRBJ1-5,many,TGTGCCAGCAGCCAATTGGACGGCCGGGATCCCAATCAGCCCCAGCATTTT,CASSQLDGRDPNQPQHF
NA,TRBV10-3,TRBJ1-6,many,TGTGCCATCAGTACCGGGACACCAAATTCACCCCTCCACTTT,CAISTGTPNSPLHF
NA,TRBV6-5,TRBJ2-7,few,TGTGCCAGCAGTTACTCCATTGGGGCTACCTACGAGCAGTACTTC,CASSYSIGATYEQYF
NA,TRBV29-1,TRBJ1-2,many,TGCAGCGTTGAGGGGGGGGGAGCCTATGGCTACACCTTC,CSVEGGGAYGYTF
TRBD1,TRBV11-2,TRBJ2-7,many,TGTGCCAGCAGCCCGTCCGGGACAGGGAGGCAGTACTTC,CASSPSGTGRQYF